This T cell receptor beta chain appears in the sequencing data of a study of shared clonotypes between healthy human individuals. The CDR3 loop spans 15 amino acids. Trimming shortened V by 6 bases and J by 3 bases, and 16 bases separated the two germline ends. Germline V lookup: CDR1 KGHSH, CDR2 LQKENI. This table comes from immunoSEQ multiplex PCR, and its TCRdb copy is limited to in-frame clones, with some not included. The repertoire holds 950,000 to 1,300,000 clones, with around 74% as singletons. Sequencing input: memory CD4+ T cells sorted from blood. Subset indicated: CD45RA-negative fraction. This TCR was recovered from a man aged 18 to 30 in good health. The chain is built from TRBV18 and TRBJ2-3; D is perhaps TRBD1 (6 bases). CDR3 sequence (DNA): TGTGCCAGCTCCCTCAACAGGGCAGGGACAGATACGCAGTATTTT. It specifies CASSLNRAGTDTQYF.